The 31 T cell receptor beta chains below were found in one sample sequenced in a study of OX40 agonist ivuxolimab in advanced cancers. Clones were read by immunoSEQ multiplex PCR, and TCRdb kept only the in-frame ones, dropping some. The sample consists of almost 70,000 clones, 70% to 90% of them appearing once. Sequencing was performed on CD4+ or CD8+ T cells sorted from blood, taken in a trial of the OX40 agonist ivuxolimab. The receptors shown here come from an adult with an advanced solid tumor such as melanoma, head and neck, liver or kidney cancer.

The genes are TRBV6-6 and TRBJ1-4; TRBD1 aligns across 10 bases. The germline V gene has CDR1 MNHNY and CDR2 SVGAGI (reference sequence). CDR3 length: 16 residues. V lost 6 bases to trimming and J lost 5 bases; unmatched junction nucleotides: 9. The CDR3 DNA reads TGTGCCAGCAGACAAAATCCGGGACAGGGGAATGAAAAACTGTTTTTT. It encodes CASRQNPGQGNEKLFF.

The rearrangement links TRBV11-2 to TRBJ2-7; D may match TRBD1 or TRBD2 (5 bases each). Trimming left V 4 bases short and J 0 bases short, with 13 bases between. This CDR3 region has 15 residues. Germline CDR1 SGHAT, CDR2 FQNNGV. The CDR3 here is CASSYRGPSSYEQYF. CDR3 nucleotide sequence: TGTGCCAGCAGCTACCGGGGCCCAAGCTCCTACGAGCAGTACTTC.

The V and J genes are TRBV30 and TRBJ1-4; D gene ambiguous. V was cut by 3 bases and J by 0 bases, with 11 bases left in between. The CDR3 loop spans 15 amino acids. Per the germline V gene, CDR1 is GTSNPN and CDR2 is SVGIG (reference sequence). DNA for the CDR3: TGTGCCTGGAGGGGAGGTTTCGCAACTAATGAAAAACTGTTTTTT. Translation: CAWRGGFATNEKLFF.

The V gene is TRBV14, the J gene TRBJ2-1; TRBD2 aligns across 7 bases. The CDR3 consists of 16 residues. Germline V gives CDR1 SGHDN, CDR2 FVKESK. V lost 2 bases and J lost 7; bases outside the gene matches: 11. In nucleotides, the CDR3 is TGTGCCAGCAGCCAAACTCGAGTAGCGGGCCTGAATGAGCAGTTCTTC. Translated: CASSQTRVAGLNEQFF.

The chain uses TRBV28 and TRBJ1-2, with a possible D match to TRBD1 (5 bases). The germline V gene has CDR1 MDHEN and CDR2 SYDVKM. V lost 5 bases and J lost 5, with 15 bases in between. This CDR3 is built from 14 residues. The CDR3 region has the DNA TGTGCCAGCAGTCCTCCCGGGACCGCATATGGCTACACCTTC. This encodes CASSPPGTAYGYTF.

The chain carries TRBV6-4 and TRBJ1-5; D gene uncertain. Germline CDR1 is MRHNA and CDR2 is SNTAGT. The CDR3 runs 13 residues. Trimming took off 3 bases at V and 10 bases at J, with 13 bases between the two ends. CDR3 protein: CASSEAPRYPQHF. The CDR3 DNA sequence: TGTGCCAGCAGTGAAGCGCCCCGGTATCCCCAGCATTTT.

This chain uses TRBV5-1 with TRBJ2-3, with 9 nucleotides matching TRBD2. Losses at the gene ends were 0 bases for V and 4 bases for J; bases not matched to a gene: 3. The CDR3 runs 15 residues. Germline CDR1 and CDR2: SGHRS and YFSETQ. DNA for the CDR3: TGCGCCAGCAGCTTGGGTAGCGGGAGCGCAGATACGCAGTATTTT. It encodes CASSLGSGSADTQYF.

The chain is built from TRBV11-2 and TRBJ2-7, with 8 bases identical to TRBD1. The CDR3 totals 17 residues. Unmatched junction bases numbered 14, after V lost 0 bases and J lost 7 bases. In germline, CDR1 is SGHAT, CDR2 FQNNGV. CDR3 nucleotide sequence: TGTGCCAGCAGCTTAGATCTTAGGGGGGACAGGCGGGGTGAGCAGTACTTC. It yields the protein CASSLDLRGDRRGEQYF.

This clone has just one count. This chain connects TRBV6-8 to TRBJ1-5, with TRBD1 identical over 7 bases. V lost 2 bases to trimming and J lost 7 bases; unmatched junction nucleotides: 8. Germline CDR1 is MNHGY and CDR2 is SAAAGT. The CDR3 extends over 15 amino acids. CDR3 nucleotide sequence: TGTGCCAGCAGTTACCCACCAGGGGGGGGGCAGCCCCAGCATTTT. It encodes CASSYPPGGGQPQHF.

The chain uses TRBV5-1 and TRBJ1-1, with unresolved D. The CDR3 covers 14 residues. The ends were cut back, 4 bases at V and 1 base at J, with 11 bases in the middle. Germline V gene data show CDR1 as SGHRS and CDR2 as YFSETQ. The CDR3 is CASSLGPENTEAFF. CDR3 coding DNA: TGCGCCAGCAGCCTCGGGCCTGAGAACACTGAAGCTTTCTTT.

The rearrangement links TRBV19 to TRBJ2-7, with 9 bases fitting TRBD1. The CDR3 totals 14 residues. V shed 8 bases, J shed 3 bases, and the junction held 8 bases outside the gene matches. Germline loops: CDR1 LNHDA, CDR2 SQIVND (reference sequence). The CDR3 DNA reads TGTGCCAGTGGGCTTCGGGGACAGGGCTACGAGCAGTACTTC. Protein: CASGLRGQGYEQYF.

The chain couples TRBV4-1 to TRBJ1-2, with 12 bases lining up with TRBD1. There are 14 residues in the CDR3. Germline-derived CDR1 and CDR2 are MGHRA and YSYEKL. V trimming: 3 bases; J trimming: 6 bases; junction bases outside the gene matches: 2. The CDR3 sequence is CASSQGDRGHGYTF. CDR3 nucleotides: TGCGCCAGCAGCCAGGGGGACAGGGGGCATGGCTACACCTTC.

This clone was picked up a small number of times. V gene TRBV5-1 combines with J gene TRBJ2-7; maybe TRBD1 (5 bases). CDR1 SGHRS and CDR2 YFSETQ come from the germline V gene. CDR3 length: 13 residues. V lost 4 bases to trimming and J lost 1 base, with 9 bases between them. In nucleotides, the CDR3 is TGCGCCAGCAGCGGTGGACAATCCTACGAGCAGTACTTC. It codes for CASSGGQSYEQYF.

This clone was recorded only once. CDR3 loop: CASSEVSYEQYF. The CDR3 nucleotides are TGTGCCAGCAGTGAGGTCTCCTACGAGCAGTACTTC. The rearrangement links TRBV2 to TRBJ2-7; D ambiguous. The V gene lost 3 bases and the J gene lost 0 bases, with 3 bases spanning the gap. This CDR3 region has 12 residues. Germline V gene sequence: CDR1 SNHLY, CDR2 FYNNEI.

This clone was recorded only once. The J gene is TRBJ2-7, the V gene TRBV6-5; 11 bases are a match to TRBD1. Germline values: CDR1 MNHEY, CDR2 SVGAGI. The CDR3 is 14 residues long. The V gene end was trimmed by 7 bases and the J gene end by 1 base; junction bases not matched to a gene: 3. In nucleotides, the CDR3 is TGTGCCAGCAACCGGGACAGGGGGTCCTACGAGCAGTACTTC. Protein sequence: CASNRDRGSYEQYF.

This chain links TRBV28 with TRBJ2-1; D unclear. This CDR3 is 12 amino acids long. The ends were cut back, 2 bases at V and 9 bases at J, with 8 bases in the middle. The germline gives CDR1 MDHEN, CDR2 SYDVKM. The CDR3 protein is CASSLGPTEQFF. The DNA for the CDR3 is TGTGCCAGCAGTTTAGGCCCGACTGAGCAGTTCTTC.

The chain carries TRBV11-3 and TRBJ1-2, with D perhaps TRBD1 (5 bases). Germline V gene data show CDR1 as SGHNT and CDR2 as YENEEA. The length of the CDR3 is 13 residues. V was clipped by 1 base and J by 6 bases, with 9 bases between them. The CDR3 region has the DNA TGTGCCAGCAGCTTAGTCCGGGGGGATGGCTACACCTTC. Its protein is CASSLVRGDGYTF.

The chain combines TRBV7-2 with TRBJ1-2; 9 positions match TRBD1. The germline V gene encodes CDR1 SGHTA and CDR2 FQGNSA. V lost 5 bases, J lost 13 bases, and 8 bases stayed unmatched. This CDR3 is built from 12 residues. The CDR3 DNA sequence: TGTGCCAGCAGCCCGGGACAGGGAAGGTGCACCTTC. It encodes CASSPGQGRCTF.

The V gene is TRBV5-1, the J gene TRBJ2-7; 7 bases align to TRBD2. The CDR3 sequence is 15 residues long. Germline V gene lookup returns CDR1 SGHRS and CDR2 YFSETQ. The trim removed 0 bases at V and 6 bases at J, leaving 9 bases unmatched. This CDR3 reads CASSLAVGSGGEQYF. CDR3 DNA: TGCGCCAGCAGCTTGGCCGTGGGGTCGGGGGGCGAGCAGTACTTC.

The chain has TRBV5-1 and TRBJ2-2; perhaps TRBD2 as D (6 bases). Trimming stripped 6 bases from V and 7 bases from J, with 22 bases between. The CDR3 totals 16 residues. Germline CDR1 is SGHRS and CDR2 is YFSETQ. CDR3 region: CASNPTVGGNDGELFF. The DNA for the CDR3 is TGCGCCAGCAACCCGACGGTGGGAGGCAATGACGGGGAGCTGTTTTTT.

This clone appeared a few times. The J gene is TRBJ1-2, the V gene TRBV29-1; D unresolved. CDR1 and CDR2 from the germline V gene are SQVTM and ANQGSEA. Trimming took 0 bases from V and 4 from J, leaving 12 bases between them. The CDR3 length is 14 residues. CDR3 in DNA: TGCAGCGTTGAAGAGGTCGGCAGCCCCTATGGCTACACCTTC. Translation gives CSVEEVGSPYGYTF.

The sample holds one count of this clone. V is TRBV29-1 and J is TRBJ2-1; 11 bases are shared with TRBD2. With V trimmed by 7 bases and J by 6 bases, 8 bases remained unmatched. Germline CDR1 and CDR2: SQVTM and ANQGSEA. The CDR3 is 14 amino acids. CDR3 nucleotide sequence: TGCAGCGGCCAGACTAGCGGGGCAATCAATGAGCAGTTCTTC. It yields the protein CSGQTSGAINEQFF.

The chain links TRBV28 to TRBJ2-7; D is perhaps TRBD1 (5 bases). The CDR3 is 13 amino acids. V shed 3 bases and J shed 3 bases, with 9 bases lying between them. The germline gives CDR1 MDHEN, CDR2 SYDVKM. CDR3 DNA: TGTGCCAGCAGTTTTAGGGGTTTCTACGAGCAGTACTTC. Its protein is CASSFRGFYEQYF. Combining the CDR3 with reference TRBV28 and TRBJ2-7 gives the whole variable domain DVKVTQSSRYLVKRTGEKVFLECVQDMDHENMFWYRQDPGLGLRLIYFSYDVKMKEKGDIPEGYSVSREKKERFSLILESASTNQTSMYLCASSFRGFYEQYFGPGTRLTVT.

This sequence joins TRBV5-1 and TRBJ1-1; D gene unclear. CDR1 is SGHRS, CDR2 YFSETQ, per germline. With 0 bases removed from V and 0 bases from J, the gap between germline ends came to 12 bases. This CDR3 region has 16 residues. The CDR3 DNA sequence: TGCGCCAGCAGCTTGGCCGGGAGCAGGATGAACACTGAAGCTTTCTTT. This sequence encodes CASSLAGSRMNTEAFF.

The chain carries TRBV7-3 and TRBJ2-1; perhaps TRBD2 as D (6 bases). Per the germline V gene, CDR1 is SGHTA and CDR2 is FQGTGA. The length of the CDR3 is 15 residues. V was cut by 2 bases and J by 0 bases, with 8 bases left in between. The CDR3 sequence: CASSLDGSSYNEQFF. CDR3 DNA: TGTGCCAGCAGCTTAGACGGGAGCTCCTACAATGAGCAGTTCTTC.

The gene calls are TRBV5-5 and TRBJ1-5, with 9 positions matching TRBD1. Looked up from germline, CDR1 is SGHKS and CDR2 is YYEKEE (reference sequence). CDR3 size: 14 residues. V was clipped by 4 bases and J by 6 bases; unmatched bases: 5. The CDR3 is CASSTGQGFQPQHF. For the CDR3, the DNA is TGTGCCAGCAGCACGGGACAGGGATTTCAGCCCCAGCATTTT. Drawing the rest from reference TRBV5-5 and TRBJ1-5, the complete variable domain is DAGVTQSPTHLIKTRGQQVTLRCSPISGHKSVSWYQQVLGQGPQFIFQYYEKEERGRGNFPDRFSARQFPNYSSELNVNALLLGDSALYLCASSTGQGFQPQHFGDGTRLSIL.

V usage is TRBV10-3 and J usage is TRBJ1-2; D unresolved. CDR1 and CDR2 (germline): ENHRY, SYGVKD. There are 14 residues in the CDR3. V lost 6 bases to trimming and J lost 5 bases, with 16 bases between them. CDR3 loop: CAISRVTSGYGYTF. Here the CDR3 DNA reads TGTGCCATCAGCCGGGTCACCTCCGGGTATGGCTACACCTTC.

The chain employs TRBV7-9 and TRBJ1-1; D is undetermined. The germline V gene encodes CDR1 SEHNR and CDR2 FQNEAQ (reference sequence). The V gene lost 5 bases and the J gene lost 11 bases, with 15 bases spanning the gap. The CDR3 spans 12 residues. This CDR3 reads CASSLRGAQAFF. The DNA of the CDR3 is TGTGCCAGCAGCCTTCGGGGAGCGCAGGCTTTCTTT.

This chain links TRBV7-2 with TRBJ2-1; 8 bases match TRBD2. The junction had 2 bases not matched to a gene; V was cut back by 1 base and J by 0 bases. Germline CDR1 is SGHTA and CDR2 is FQGNSA. This CDR3 is built from 16 residues. The CDR3 reads CASSLESGSSYNEQFF. CDR3 DNA: TGTGCCAGCAGCTTAGAGAGCGGGAGCTCCTACAATGAGCAGTTCTTC.

This chain links TRBV27 with TRBJ2-7; TRBD1 might be the D (5 bases). V lost 5 bases to trimming and J lost 1 base, with 12 bases between them. The CDR3 has 14 residues. CDR1 and CDR2 (germline): MNHEY, SMNVEV (reference sequence). The CDR3 loop reads CASSPRTLSYEQYF. CDR3 coding DNA: TGTGCCAGCAGTCCCCGGACACTATCCTACGAGCAGTACTTC.

The chain carries TRBV4-2 and TRBJ1-5, with D perhaps TRBD1 (6 bases). V gave up 4 bases and J gave up 5 bases, with 27 bases separating them. Looked up from germline, CDR1 is LGHNA and CDR2 is YNFKEQ. The CDR3 length is 19 residues. The CDR3 DNA follows: TGTGCCAGCAGCCCGTTCGCCGGGACACAGGAGGGGACCGATCAGCCCCAGCATTTT. It codes for CASSPFAGTQEGTDQPQHF.